This TCR beta chain was identified in a study of blood T cell repertoires in COVID-19. For the study at large: Researchers got acute and convalescent COVID-19 samples from the United States, Italy and Spain.

This clone was counted a few times. Per the germline V gene, CDR1 is LGHNA and CDR2 is YNFKEQ. The J segment lost 3 bases and the V segment lost 1 base, leaving 6 bases of the junction unmatched. The CDR3 is made up of 15 amino acids. Assay used: immunoSEQ multiplex PCR; TCRdb lists only in-frame clones, some missing. The sample contains around 300,000 clones, 85% to 90% of which appear only once. This clonotype was obtained from a woman younger than 30 who had recovered from COVID-19. The chain carries TRBV4-2 and TRBJ2-7, with TRBD1 matching 7 bases. The source material was PBMCs or T cells enriched from blood (not recorded which). CDR3 sequence reads: CASSQARQGHYEQYF. The CDR3 nucleotides are TGTGCCAGCAGCCAAGCGAGACAGGGCCACTACGAGCAGTACTTC.